Each of the 28 T cell receptor beta chains below was sequenced from the same sample in a study of blood T cell repertoires in COVID-19. Measured with immunoSEQ multiplex PCR; TCRdb has only the in-frame clones, and not every one. This table holds fewer than 450,000 clones, over 70% found once. The sample was peripheral blood. Every receptor here comes from a woman aged 45 to 65 with COVID-19, enrolled during active disease.

This chain uses TRBV7-9 with TRBJ1-6; no clear D. The CDR3 runs to 13 residues. Per germline, CDR1 SEHNR and CDR2 FQNEAQ (reference sequence). V was pared by 4 bases and J by 6 bases, with 7 bases between. CDR3 bases: TGTGCCAGCAGCTCGGGAAGTAATTCACCCCTCCACTTT. Translated, it gives CASSSGSNSPLHF.

This clone came up a few times. The chain is built from TRBV6-6 and TRBJ2-2; D unclear. V was trimmed by 5 bases and J by 8 bases, leaving 9 bases between them. The V gene's germline CDR1 is MNHNY and CDR2 SVGAGI (reference sequence). This CDR3 comprises 12 residues. CDR3 residues: CASSQWAGELFF. The CDR3 DNA is TGTGCCAGCAGTCAGTGGGCGGGGGAGCTGTTTTTT.

The chain links TRBV11-2 to TRBJ1-3; 7 bases match TRBD1. Trimming removed 5 bases from V and 4 bases from J; junction bases left unmatched: 8. This CDR3 is 15 amino acids long. Germline CDR1 SGHAT, CDR2 FQNNGV. The CDR3, as DNA: TGTGCCAGCAGCCTATCGACAGGGCAAGGAAACACCATATATTTT. This codes for CASSLSTGQGNTIYF.

This rearrangement joins TRBV7-9 to TRBJ1-5; D possibly corresponds to TRBD1 (6 bases). V lost 5 bases to trimming and J lost 2 bases, with 13 bases between them. Germline loops: CDR1 SEHNR, CDR2 FQNEAQ (reference sequence). The CDR3 consists of 15 residues. The CDR3 is CASSKPGAGNQPQHF. CDR3 bases: TGTGCCAGCAGCAAACCAGGGGCTGGCAATCAGCCCCAGCATTTT.

The gene calls are TRBV7-9 and TRBJ1-4; 8 bases map to TRBD1. CDR3 length: 15 residues. Germline CDR1 reads SEHNR; CDR2 reads FQNEAQ (reference sequence). With V trimmed by 3 bases and J by 8 bases, 8 bases remained unmatched. The CDR3 DNA follows: TGTGCCAGCAGCTTCCCCCGGACAGGGAGCGAAAAACTGTTTTTT. It codes for CASSFPRTGSEKLFF.

The CDR3: CASSPNLGQGGGDEQFF. CDR3 DNA sequence: TGTGCCAGCTCACCAAACTTAGGACAGGGGGGAGGCGATGAGCAGTTCTTC. The chain carries TRBV18 and TRBJ2-1, with 10 bases identical to TRBD1. Trimming cost V 2 bases and J 8 bases; bases outside gene matches: 12. Germline CDR1 reads KGHSH; CDR2 reads LQKENI. The CDR3 spans 17 residues.

The genes are TRBV13 and TRBJ2-7, with 8 bases fitting TRBD2. CDR3 length: 13 amino acids. The germline V gene has CDR1 PRHDT and CDR2 FYEKMQ (reference sequence). The junction had 3 bases not matched to a gene; V was cut back by 1 base and J by 7 bases. CDR3 residues: CASSLVAGYEQYF. The CDR3 DNA follows: TGTGCCAGCAGCTTAGTAGCGGGATATGAGCAGTACTTC. Full variable domain (rest looked up from reference TRBV13 and TRBJ2-7): AAGVIQSPRHLIKEKRETATLKCYPIPRHDTVYWYQQGPGQDPQFLISFYEKMQSDKGSIPDRFSAQQFSDYHSELNMSSLELGDSALYFCASSLVAGYEQYFGPGTRLTVT.

This clone was observed a few times. In DNA, the CDR3 is TGTGCCAGCCCCGAATTCCCGGGACAGGGGGAGAACACTGAAGCTTTCTTT. Translation gives CASPEFPGQGENTEAFF. The gene calls are TRBV7-9 and TRBJ1-1, with 11 bases fitting TRBD1. Looked up from germline, CDR1 is SEHNR and CDR2 is FQNEAQ (reference sequence). This CDR3 has 17 amino acids. V lost 8 bases and J lost 1; bases outside the gene matches: 12.

This chain uses TRBV6-5 with TRBJ2-7; 10 bases are shared with TRBD1. The CDR3 consists of 12 residues. Germline CDR1 reads MNHEY; CDR2 reads SVGAGI. V lost 8 bases and J lost 6; bases outside the gene matches: 4. The CDR3 nucleotides are TGTGCCAGCGGGACAGGGGCGATCGAGCAGTACTTC. The encoded protein is CASGTGAIEQYF.

V and J are TRBV13 and TRBJ2-3; possibly TRBD2 for D (6 bases). Germline V CDR1 and CDR2: PRHDT, FYEKMQ (reference sequence). This CDR3 comprises 15 residues. Trimming shortened V by 4 bases and J by 6 bases, and 17 bases separated the two germline ends. The CDR3 reads CASSSPGVGTDTQYF. The DNA for the CDR3 is TGTGCCAGCAGCTCCCCGGGGGTGGGGACGGATACGCAGTATTTT.

The rearrangement joins TRBV7-8 to TRBJ1-5; D is uncertain. V dropped 9 bases and J dropped 4 bases, with 13 bases sitting between them. Germline V gives CDR1 SGHVS, CDR2 FQNEAQ. The CDR3 is 13 amino acids. The chain's CDR3 is CARPGRQNQPQHF. The DNA for the CDR3 is TGTGCCAGACCTGGGCGCCAGAATCAGCCCCAGCATTTT.

The chain uses TRBV6-5 and TRBJ2-7; 7 bases are a match to TRBD2. After removal of 6 bases from V and 3 bases from J, the junction contained 5 bases not matched to a gene. The CDR3 is made up of 13 amino acids. Germline V gene sequence: CDR1 MNHEY, CDR2 SVGAGI. The CDR3 sequence: CASRTGGNYEQYF. The DNA of the CDR3 is TGTGCCAGCAGAACGGGGGGTAACTACGAGCAGTACTTC.

The CDR3 is CAISFWEVGYEQYF. For the CDR3, the DNA is TGTGCCATCAGTTTCTGGGAGGTGGGCTACGAGCAGTACTTC. The V call is TRBV10-3, the J call TRBJ2-7; D is possibly TRBD2 (6 bases). Germline V gene data show CDR1 as ENHRY and CDR2 as SYGVKD. The CDR3 has 14 residues. The germline V and J ends were trimmed by 5 bases and 3 bases, with 14 bases remaining between them.

The J gene is TRBJ1-1, the V gene TRBV4-1; D is unresolved. There are 13 residues in the CDR3. V was trimmed by 6 bases and J by 0 bases, leaving 8 bases between them. The germline V gene encodes CDR1 MGHRA and CDR2 YSYEKL. The chain's CDR3 is CASSRGLNTEAFF. CDR3 DNA sequence: TGCGCCAGCAGTCGCGGGCTGAACACTGAAGCTTTCTTT.

There are many counts of this clone. V gene TRBV2 combines with J gene TRBJ2-1; maybe TRBD2 (6 bases). Germline V gene sequence: CDR1 SNHLY, CDR2 FYNNEI. The CDR3 totals 15 residues. The V gene lost 6 bases and the J gene lost 0 bases, with 12 bases spanning the gap. The CDR3 protein is CASRGLRGSYNEQFF. CDR3 DNA: TGTGCCAGCAGGGGACTTCGGGGCTCCTACAATGAGCAGTTCTTC.

The V and J genes are TRBV11-2 and TRBJ2-4; 7 bases map to TRBD1. CDR3 length: 15 residues. The germline CDR1 and CDR2 sequences are SGHAT and FQNNGV. Germline trimming cut 2 bases from V and 8 bases from J; bases unmatched to any gene: 9. The CDR3 here is CASSLTGTAVDIQYF. Here the CDR3 DNA reads TGTGCCAGCAGCTTAACAGGGACAGCTGTAGACATTCAGTACTTC.

Worth noting for this clone: The junction and the germline gene differ at one end; a read error may be behind it. V is TRBV7-7 and J is TRBJ2-3; TRBD2 agrees at 10 bases. There are 16 residues in the CDR3. Germline assignment: CDR1 SSHAT and CDR2 FNYEAQ (reference sequence). The CDR3 here is CASSLAGTSGTDTQYF. Written as DNA, the CDR3 is TGTGCTAGCAGCTTAGCAGGGACTAGCGGCACAGATACGCAGTATTTT.

The chain employs TRBV7-3 and TRBJ2-7, with D hard to call. With 2 bases removed from V and 4 bases from J, the gap between germline ends came to 15 bases. The length of the CDR3 is 15 residues. The germline gives CDR1 SGHTA, CDR2 FQGTGA. CDR3 region: CASSLGSLDGYEQYF. In DNA, the CDR3 is TGTGCCAGCAGCTTAGGCTCCCTAGACGGATACGAGCAGTACTTC.

The V gene is TRBV18, the J gene TRBJ2-1; 10 nucleotides agree with TRBD1. Per germline, CDR1 KGHSH and CDR2 LQKENI. CDR3 length: 16 amino acids. The V gene end was trimmed by 6 bases and the J gene end by 6 bases; junction bases not matched to a gene: 11. The CDR3 DNA is TGTGCCAGCTCGTTTTTCTCGGGACAGGGGATCAATGAGCAGTTCTTC. It codes for CASSFFSGQGINEQFF.

Only a few counts were recorded for this clone. The chain links TRBV11-3 to TRBJ2-7; 8 bases match TRBD1. Germline CDR1 and CDR2: SGHNT and YENEEA. The trim removed 4 bases at V and 5 bases at J, leaving 7 bases unmatched. The CDR3 covers 14 residues. CDR3 protein: CASSSRQGRDEQYF. In DNA form, the CDR3 reads TGTGCCAGCAGCTCCCGACAGGGGCGGGACGAGCAGTACTTC.

The sample holds a few counts of this clone. This sequence joins TRBV18 and TRBJ2-7, with 9 bases matching TRBD2. With V trimmed by 1 base and J by 1 base, 5 bases remained unmatched. The CDR3 covers 16 residues. Germline lookup yields CDR1 KGHSH and CDR2 LQKENI. The CDR3 DNA follows: TGTGCCAGCTCACCACTTCCGGGACTAGCTTCCTACGAGCAGTACTTC. Protein: CASSPLPGLASYEQYF.

V and J are TRBV12-3 or TRBV12-4 and TRBJ1-2; 8 bases map to TRBD1. This CDR3 has 13 residues. The J segment lost 7 bases and the V segment lost 4 bases, leaving 5 bases of the junction unmatched. The CDR3: CASSSTGEGGYTF. In DNA form, the CDR3 reads TGTGCCAGCAGTTCGACAGGGGAGGGTGGCTACACCTTC.

The chain combines TRBV19 with TRBJ1-2; D is possibly TRBD1 (6 bases). Trimming removed 5 bases at V and 3 bases at J, with 16 bases between. Germline assignment: CDR1 LNHDA and CDR2 SQIVND (reference sequence). This CDR3 contains 15 residues. The CDR3 DNA reads as TGTGCCAGTAGTGCCTCAGGGGAAGGAGACTATGGCTACACCTTC. It encodes CASSASGEGDYGYTF.

The rearrangement joins TRBV2 to TRBJ1-5; D call uncertain. The CDR3 spans 16 residues. The V end was cut by 8 bases, the J end by 2 bases, with 19 bases between. The germline V gene encodes CDR1 SNHLY and CDR2 FYNNEI. CDR3 region: CASSNFVGGGNQPQHF. The DNA of the CDR3 is TGTGCCAGCTCTAATTTCGTAGGAGGCGGCAATCAGCCCCAGCATTTT.

The gene calls are TRBV13 and TRBJ2-2; D might be TRBD2 (5 bases). The CDR3 totals 15 residues. Germline V gene sequence: CDR1 PRHDT, CDR2 FYEKMQ (reference sequence). The V end was cut by 3 bases, the J end by 0 bases, with 8 bases between. CDR3 protein: CASSLGRPNTGELFF. The CDR3 DNA sequence: TGTGCCAGCAGCTTGGGGAGACCGAACACCGGGGAGCTGTTTTTT.

This clone showed up just once. The V call is TRBV4-1, the J call TRBJ1-2; 8 bases align to TRBD1. Germline values: CDR1 MGHRA, CDR2 YSYEKL. This CDR3 has 14 amino acids. The ends lost 0 bases at V and 9 bases at J; junction bases unmatched: 6. The CDR3 sequence: CASSQEGRGQRYTF. CDR3 sequence (DNA): TGCGCCAGCAGCCAAGAGGGCAGGGGGCAACGCTACACCTTC.

The rearrangement uses TRBV11-2 and TRBJ2-5, with D possibly being TRBD2 (6 bases). Per the germline V gene, CDR1 is SGHAT and CDR2 is FQNNGV. This CDR3 spans 14 amino acids. V dropped 11 bases and J dropped 2 bases, with 18 bases sitting between them. In DNA, the CDR3 is TGTGCCGGGGGACTCGGGCTAGGGCAAGAGACCCAGTACTTC. This gives the protein CAGGLGLGQETQYF.

The chain uses TRBV30 and TRBJ1-4, with 7 bases aligning to TRBD1. Trimming at V came to 3 bases and at J to 7 bases, leaving 11 bases not matched to a gene. Germline loops: CDR1 GTSNPN, CDR2 SVGIG (reference sequence). The CDR3 runs to 15 residues. CDR3 amino acids: CAWSPNRGPSEKLFF. The CDR3 region has the DNA TGTGCCTGGAGCCCCAACAGGGGTCCGAGTGAAAAACTGTTTTTT.